Listed here is a single TCR beta chain. Its antigen is not identified. Looked up from germline, CDR1 is SGHRS and CDR2 is YFSETQ. There are 16 residues in the CDR3. Trimming stripped 0 bases from V and 0 bases from J, with 10 bases between. Primers: 60 Vbeta forward and 13 Jbeta reverse. TCRdb's copy holds only in-frame clones and misses some; the assay was immunoSEQ multiplex PCR. The repertoire includes 140,000 to 150,000 clones, roughly 80% of them detected once, and around 1.7% sits in the top ten. This entry is derived from a study of cytomegalovirus exposure and HLA in healthy donors. Unrecorded immune exposure was likely among donors, who were nominally healthy when sampled. Notes on the study in general: Most TCR sequences were seen very rarely across donors, but some public TCRs occurred in many. Common viral pathogens (according to a later analysis) appeared linked to several of the most significant clusters. Cytomegalovirus-associated TCR beta chains were listed, numbering approximately 150.

The rearrangement uses TRBV5-1 and TRBJ1-3; possibly TRBD1 for D (5 bases). The source is a woman aged 40-49 years in good health and CMV-seronegative. The sample consisted of PBMCs. The CDR3 region has the DNA TGCGCCAGCAGCTTGGCCGGGACTTTCTCTGGAAACACCATATATTTT. Amino acid sequence: CASSLAGTFSGNTIYF.